The T cell receptor beta chain described here comes from a study of blood T cell repertoires in COVID-19. In the study overall: T cells, B-cell-depleted T cells, or PBMCs supplied cDNA or gDNA.

J lost 2 bases, V lost 4 bases, and 5 bases had no gene match. Germline V CDR1 and CDR2: SGDLS, YYNGEE. The CDR3 is 14 amino acids. The protocol was immunoSEQ multiplex PCR, while the TCRdb copy is restricted to in-frame clones and leaves out a portion. Of about 170,000 clones in the sample, just under 85% were seen once. The receptor was derived from a woman aged 80 or older with acute or convalescent COVID-19. The J gene is TRBJ2-7, the V gene TRBV9, with 8 bases that match TRBD1. Sequenced sample: peripheral blood. CDR3 residues: CASSPGTGTYEQYF. In DNA form, the CDR3 reads TGTGCCAGCAGCCCCGGGACAGGCACCTACGAGCAGTACTTC.